This TCR beta chain was identified during a study of CD8+ T cells in alopecia areata. Study overall: Treated patients were dosed with oral tofacitinib, taking 5 to 10 mg twice daily. Affected scalp percentage gauged treated patients' severity.

This clone has only a few counts. The antigen remains undetermined. Other DNA sequences of this sample code for an identical CDR3. Overall study findings and caveats: Normal-skin resident alphabeta T cells also appear among scalp sample sequences.

Sequencing relied on a cDNA template that was reverse transcribed from extracted RNA. The repertoire was sequenced with immunoSEQ multiplex PCR; TCRdb's copy has only in-frame clones and lacks some. The sample contains about 140,000 clones, about 85% of which appear only once. The CDR3 is 12 amino acids. From germline, CDR1 is SGHDT and CDR2 YYEEEE. V shed 0 bases and J shed 4 bases, with 5 bases lying between them. Stated treatment: oral pan-JAK inhibitor, 5-10 mg twice daily. The sequence came from a human donor with alopecia areata. The sample here was CD8+ T cells sorted from blood, taken at week 4, from a patient treated with tofacitinib. The chain links TRBV5-6 to TRBJ2-7; D might be TRBD2 (5 bases). The CDR3 nucleotides read TGTGCCAGCAGCTTGGGCGGGTACGAGCAGTACTTC. Protein product: CASSLGGYEQYF.